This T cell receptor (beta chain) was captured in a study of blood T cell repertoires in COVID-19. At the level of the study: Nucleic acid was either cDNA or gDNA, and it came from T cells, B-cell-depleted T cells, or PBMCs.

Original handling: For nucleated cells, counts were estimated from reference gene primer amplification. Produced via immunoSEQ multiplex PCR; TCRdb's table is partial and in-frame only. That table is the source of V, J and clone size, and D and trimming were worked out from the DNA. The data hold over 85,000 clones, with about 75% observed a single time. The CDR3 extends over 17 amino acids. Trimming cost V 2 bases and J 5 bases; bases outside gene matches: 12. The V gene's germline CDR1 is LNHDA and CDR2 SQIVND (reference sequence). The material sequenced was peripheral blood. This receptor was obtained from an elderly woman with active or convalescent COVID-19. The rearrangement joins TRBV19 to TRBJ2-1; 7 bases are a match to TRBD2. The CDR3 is CASSIFLELALDNEQFF. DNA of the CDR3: TGTGCCAGTAGTATATTCTTAGAACTAGCGCTCGACAATGAGCAGTTCTTC.